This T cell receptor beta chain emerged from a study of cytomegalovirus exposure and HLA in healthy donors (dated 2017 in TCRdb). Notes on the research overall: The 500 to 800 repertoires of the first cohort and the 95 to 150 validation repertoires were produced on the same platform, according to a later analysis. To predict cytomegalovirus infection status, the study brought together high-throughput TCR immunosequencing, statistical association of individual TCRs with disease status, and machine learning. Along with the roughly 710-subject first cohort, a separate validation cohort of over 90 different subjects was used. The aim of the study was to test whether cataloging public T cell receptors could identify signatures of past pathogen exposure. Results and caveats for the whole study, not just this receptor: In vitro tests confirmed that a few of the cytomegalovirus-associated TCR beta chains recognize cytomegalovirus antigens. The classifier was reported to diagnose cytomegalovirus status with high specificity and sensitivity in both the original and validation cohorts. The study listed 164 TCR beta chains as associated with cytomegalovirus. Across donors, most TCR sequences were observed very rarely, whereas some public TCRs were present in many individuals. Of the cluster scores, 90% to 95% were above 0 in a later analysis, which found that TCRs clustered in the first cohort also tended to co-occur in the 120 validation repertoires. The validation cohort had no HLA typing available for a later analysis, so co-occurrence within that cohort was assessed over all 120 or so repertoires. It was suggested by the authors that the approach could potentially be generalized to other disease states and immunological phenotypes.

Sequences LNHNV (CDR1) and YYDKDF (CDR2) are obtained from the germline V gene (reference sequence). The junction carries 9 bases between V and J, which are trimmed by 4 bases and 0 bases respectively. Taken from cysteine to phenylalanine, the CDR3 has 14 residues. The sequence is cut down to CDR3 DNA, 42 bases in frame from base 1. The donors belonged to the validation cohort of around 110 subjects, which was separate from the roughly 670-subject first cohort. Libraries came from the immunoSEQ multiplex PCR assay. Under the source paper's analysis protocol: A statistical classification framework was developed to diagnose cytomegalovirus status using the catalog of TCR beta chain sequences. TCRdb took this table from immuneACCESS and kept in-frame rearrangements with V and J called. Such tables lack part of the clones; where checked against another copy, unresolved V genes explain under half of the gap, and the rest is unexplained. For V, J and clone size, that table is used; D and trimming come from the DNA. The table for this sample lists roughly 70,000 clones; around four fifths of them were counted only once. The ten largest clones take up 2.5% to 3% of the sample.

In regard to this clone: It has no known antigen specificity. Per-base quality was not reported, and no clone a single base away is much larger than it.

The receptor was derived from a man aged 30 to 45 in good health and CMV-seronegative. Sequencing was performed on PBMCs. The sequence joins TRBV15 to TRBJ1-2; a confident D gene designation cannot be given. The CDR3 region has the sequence CATSTTASNYGYTF. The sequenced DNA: TGTGCCACCAGCACTACAGCCTCTAACTATGGCTACACCTTC.